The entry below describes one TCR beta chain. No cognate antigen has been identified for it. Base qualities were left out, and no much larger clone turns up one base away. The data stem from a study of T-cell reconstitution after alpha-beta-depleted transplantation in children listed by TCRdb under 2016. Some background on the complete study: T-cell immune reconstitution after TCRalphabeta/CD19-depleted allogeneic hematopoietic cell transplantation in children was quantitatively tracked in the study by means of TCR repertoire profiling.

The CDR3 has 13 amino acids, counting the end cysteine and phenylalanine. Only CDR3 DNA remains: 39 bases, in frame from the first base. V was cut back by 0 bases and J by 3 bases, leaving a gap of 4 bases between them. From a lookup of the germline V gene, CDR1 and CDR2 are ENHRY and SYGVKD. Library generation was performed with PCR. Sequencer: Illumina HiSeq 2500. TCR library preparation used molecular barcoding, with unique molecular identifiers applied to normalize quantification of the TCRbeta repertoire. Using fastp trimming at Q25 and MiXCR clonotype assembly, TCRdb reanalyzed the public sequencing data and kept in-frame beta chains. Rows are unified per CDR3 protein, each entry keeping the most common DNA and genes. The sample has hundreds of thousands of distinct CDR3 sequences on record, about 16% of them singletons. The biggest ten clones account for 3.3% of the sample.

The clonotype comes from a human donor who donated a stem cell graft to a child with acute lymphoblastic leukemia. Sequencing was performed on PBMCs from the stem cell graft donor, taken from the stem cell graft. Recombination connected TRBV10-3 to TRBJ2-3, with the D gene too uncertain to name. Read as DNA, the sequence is TGTGCCATCAGTGAGTCGAAGACAGATACGCAGTATTTT. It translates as CAISESKTDTQYF.